Shown below are 31 T cell receptor beta chains from a single sample sequenced in a study of blood T cell repertoires in COVID-19. Profiled with immunoSEQ multiplex PCR; TCRdb holds only in-frame clones, not every one. The sample gives hundreds of thousands of clones, roughly nine tenths of which show up once; around 7.9% is in the top ten. The specimen was PBMCs or T cells enriched from blood (not recorded which). The receptors were sampled from a woman aged 60 to 75 who had recovered from COVID-19.

This chain links TRBV7-9 with TRBJ1-6; a possible D gene is TRBD1 (5 bases). Between the trimmed V and J ends, which lost 7 bases and 6 bases, there was a span of 19 bases. The CDR3 has 16 amino acids. Germline V gene data show CDR1 as SEHNR and CDR2 as FQNEAQ (reference sequence). In DNA form, the CDR3 reads TGTGCCAGCACTACCTCGGGGGTGGGGACTAATTCACCCCTCCACTTT. Translation gives CASTTSGVGTNSPLHF.

The genes are TRBV6-5 and TRBJ1-1; unclear D gene. Germline CDR1 is MNHEY and CDR2 is SVGAGI. V was cut by 2 bases and J by 6 bases, with 13 bases left in between. The CDR3 loop spans 14 amino acids. As DNA, the CDR3 is TGTGCCAGCAGTTACCAGACGAGAGGCCCTGAAGCTTTCTTT. It encodes CASSYQTRGPEAFF.

The chain uses TRBV12-3 or TRBV12-4 and TRBJ2-7, with a tentative D call TRBD1 (5 bases). V lost 7 bases, J lost 0 bases, and 10 bases lay in between. The CDR3 runs 13 residues. The CDR3: CASTDSYSYEQYV. CDR3 bases: TGTGCCAGCACCGACAGCTACTCCTACGAGCAGTACGTC.

This clone appeared a few times. The gene calls are TRBV2 and TRBJ1-2; tentative D call: TRBD1 (5 bases). V lost 6 bases to trimming and J lost 5 bases, with 13 bases between them. The CDR3 is made up of 13 amino acids. The germline V gene encodes CDR1 SNHLY and CDR2 FYNNEI. The CDR3 is CASSPEGTYGYTF. The CDR3 DNA reads TGTGCCAGCAGCCCAGAAGGGACTTATGGCTACACCTTC.

As regards this clone: One end of the junction is discordant with germline, which a read error may explain. The V gene is TRBV10-1, the J gene TRBJ2-4, with TRBD1 matching over 7 bases. The germline V gene has CDR1 WNHNN and CDR2 SYGVQD (reference sequence). The CDR3 has 11 amino acids. The CDR3 region has the DNA TGCGCCAGCGGCCGAGCGACAGGGACGAACTTC. Amino acids: CASGRATGTNF.

The chain recombines TRBV2 with TRBJ2-2; possibly TRBD2 for D (7 bases). This CDR3 spans 12 amino acids. The germline V gene encodes CDR1 SNHLY and CDR2 FYNNEI. Trimming left V 8 bases short and J 7 bases short, with 11 bases between. For the CDR3, the DNA is TGTGCCAGCGGGAGGGGGGGCGGGGAGCTGTTTTTT. It yields the protein CASGRGGGELFF.

V is TRBV27 and J is TRBJ2-3; perhaps TRBD2 as D (5 bases). CDR1 is MNHEY, CDR2 SMNVEV, per germline (reference sequence). V lost 6 bases, J lost 1 base, and 26 bases lay in between. CDR3 size: 19 residues. CDR3 residues: CASRAGKAVRYTGTDTQYF. DNA of the CDR3: TGTGCCAGCAGGGCCGGGAAGGCTGTTAGGTATACGGGCACAGATACGCAGTATTTT.

V usage is TRBV19 and J usage is TRBJ1-5; D remains ambiguous. Trimming cost V 3 bases and J 0 bases, with 12 bases left between them. CDR1 is LNHDA and CDR2 is SQIVND in the germline V gene (reference sequence). The CDR3 runs 16 residues. The CDR3 DNA reads as TGTGCCAGTAGTATGAAGGGAGGGTATAGCAATCAGCCCCAGCATTTT. As protein: CASSMKGGYSNQPQHF.

The rearrangement joins TRBV14 to TRBJ1-1; 8 positions match TRBD1. Germline-derived CDR1 and CDR2 are SGHDN and FVKESK. CDR3 size: 15 residues. V shed 0 bases and J 1 base; nucleotides not matched to a gene: 1. The CDR3 sequence is CASSQDQGANTEAFF. The CDR3 bases are TGTGCCAGCAGCCAAGATCAGGGGGCGAACACTGAAGCTTTCTTT.

The V and J genes are TRBV6-5 and TRBJ1-1; D is perhaps TRBD1 (6 bases). Germline V lookup: CDR1 MNHEY, CDR2 SVGAGI. V lost 0 bases and J 7 bases, leaving 15 bases between the germline ends. There are 15 residues in the CDR3. The DNA of the CDR3 is TGTGCCAGCAGTTACTCGAGGTTCCAGGGGCATGAAGCTTTCTTT. It is translated as CASSYSRFQGHEAFF.

V usage is TRBV6-5 and J usage is TRBJ1-4, with D maybe TRBD1 (5 bases). CDR1 and CDR2 (germline): MNHEY, SVGAGI. Deletions cut 8 bases from V and 8 bases from J, with 15 bases between. There are 13 residues in the CDR3. The CDR3 is CASGTTKGEKLFF. CDR3 sequence (DNA): TGTGCCAGCGGCACAACGAAGGGGGAAAAACTGTTTTTT.

The chain joins TRBV5-1 to TRBJ1-4; TRBD1 is a possible D gene (5 bases). The germline gives CDR1 SGHRS, CDR2 YFSETQ. This CDR3 region has 16 residues. The V end was cut by 2 bases, the J end by 0 bases, with 11 bases between. The CDR3 sequence is CASSFGQGATNEKLFF. DNA of the CDR3: TGCGCCAGCAGCTTTGGCCAGGGCGCAACTAATGAAAAACTGTTTTTT. The variable domain in full, with the rest retrieved from reference TRBV5-1 and TRBJ1-4, is KAGVTQTPRYLIKTRGQQVTLSCSPISGHRSVSWYQQTPGQGLQFLFEYFSETQRNKGNFPGRFSGRQFSNSRSEMNVSTLELGDSALYLCASSFGQGATNEKLFFGSGTQLSVL.

The chain recombines TRBV9 with TRBJ2-7; maybe TRBD1 (5 bases). Germline lookup yields CDR1 SGDLS and CDR2 YYNGEE. Trimming stripped 1 base from V and 3 bases from J, with 14 bases between. The CDR3 loop spans 15 amino acids. The CDR3 DNA sequence: TGTGCCAGCAGCGTACAGCAGGGATTAGTCTACGAGCAGTACTTC. Its protein is CASSVQQGLVYEQYF.

The genes are TRBV6-5 and TRBJ2-2; 11 bases are a match to TRBD1. The J segment lost 6 bases and the V segment lost 6 bases, leaving 6 bases of the junction unmatched. This CDR3 comprises 15 residues. From germline, CDR1 is MNHEY and CDR2 SVGAGI. This CDR3 is CASSRTGGRAGELFF. In DNA form, the CDR3 reads TGTGCCAGCAGCCGGACAGGGGGCCGGGCCGGGGAGCTGTTTTTT.

The DNA of the CDR3 is TGTGCCAGCAGTTACTCCGACTACCGACCGAAAGGGAACACTGAAGCTTTCTTT. Amino acids: CASSYSDYRPKGNTEAFF. The V call is TRBV6-2 or TRBV6-3, the J call TRBJ1-1; D is undetermined. Trimming shortened V by 0 bases and J by 1 base, and 18 bases separated the two germline ends. Germline-derived CDR1 and CDR2 are MNHEY and SVGEGT. The CDR3 spans 18 residues.

The CDR3 reads CASRGQGGVDTQYF. The DNA for the CDR3 is TGTGCCAGCAGGGGACAGGGGGGGGTAGATACGCAGTATTTT. The chain couples TRBV6-5 to TRBJ2-3; 11 bases are shared with TRBD1. The CDR3 totals 14 residues. Trimming cost V 6 bases and J 5 bases; bases outside gene matches: 4. Germline V gives CDR1 MNHEY, CDR2 SVGAGI.

This chain links TRBV11-2 with TRBJ1-2; no clear D gene. CDR1 SGHAT and CDR2 FQNNGV come from the germline V gene. The CDR3 contains 15 residues. V lost 0 bases and J 1 base, leaving 9 bases between the germline ends. CDR3 in amino acids: CASSLDPSGNYGYTF. The CDR3, as DNA: TGTGCCAGCAGCTTAGACCCCTCGGGTAACTATGGCTACACCTTC.

The chain employs TRBV12-5 and TRBJ1-6; TRBD1 matches at 8 bases. The germline V gene has CDR1 LGHNT and CDR2 FRNRAP. The CDR3 length is 16 residues. J gave up 8 bases and V 1 base, and 7 bases lay outside the gene matches. CDR3 nucleotides: TGTGCTAGTGGTTTGGGGACAGGGCTAGGTTATTCACCCCTCCACTTT. Its protein is CASGLGTGLGYSPLHF. The full variable domain, with the rest looked up from reference TRBV12-5 and TRBJ1-6, is DARVTQTPRHKVTEMGQEVTMRCQPILGHNTVFWYRQTMMQGLELLAYFRNRAPLDDSGMPKDRFSAEMPDATLATLKIQPSEPRDSAVYFCASGLGTGLGYSPLHFGNGTRLTVT.

The chain recombines TRBV28 with TRBJ2-1, with TRBD2 matching over 8 bases. The V and J ends lost 5 bases and 8 bases, in that order; junction bases with no gene match: 8. The V gene's germline CDR1 is MDHEN and CDR2 SYDVKM. The CDR3 has 14 residues. The CDR3 DNA sequence: TGTGCCAGCAGTCCCCGGGGGGGCGGGTATGAGCAGTTCTTC. Residues: CASSPRGGGYEQFF.

The J gene is TRBJ1-2, the V gene TRBV19; 9 nucleotides agree with TRBD1. The CDR3 consists of 14 residues. V lost 6 bases, J lost 4 bases, and 6 bases stayed unmatched. Germline V gene data show CDR1 as LNHDA and CDR2 as SQIVND (reference sequence). The CDR3 is CASRSGQGIYGYTF. In nucleotides, the CDR3 is TGTGCCAGTAGATCGGGACAGGGTATCTATGGCTACACCTTC.

The chain joins TRBV19 to TRBJ2-3, with TRBD2 matching 9 bases. The junction had 2 bases not matched to a gene; V was cut back by 6 bases and J by 1 base. CDR3 length: 14 residues. Germline-derived CDR1 and CDR2 are LNHDA and SQIVND (reference sequence). DNA of the CDR3: TGTGCCAGTAGGGCTAGCGGGGGCACAGATACGCAGTATTTT. It yields the protein CASRASGGTDTQYF. The full variable domain, in which reference TRBV19 and TRBJ2-3 provide the parts outside the CDR3, is DGGITQSPKYLFRKEGQNVTLSCEQNLNHDAMYWYRQDPGQGLRLIYYSQIVNDFQKGDIAEGYSVSREKKESFPLTVTSAQKNPTAFYLCASRASGGTDTQYFGPGTRLTVL.

This clone came up once. The CDR3 DNA sequence: TGTGCCAGCAGACCGGGGACTGAAGCTTTCTTT. Translating it yields CASRPGTEAFF. The chain combines TRBV6-5 with TRBJ1-1, with no clear D. Trimming shortened V by 6 bases and J by 5 bases, and 7 bases separated the two germline ends. The CDR3 runs 11 residues. The germline V gene has CDR1 MNHEY and CDR2 SVGAGI.

The chain recombines TRBV11-3 with TRBJ1-4; 7 positions agree with TRBD1. V shed 4 bases, J shed 6 bases, and the junction held 8 bases outside the gene matches. The CDR3 contains 15 residues. Germline V gene lookup returns CDR1 SGHNT and CDR2 YENEEA. This CDR3 reads CASSSEGQQYEKLFF. The CDR3 DNA follows: TGTGCCAGCAGCTCCGAGGGACAGCAGTATGAAAAACTGTTTTTT.

This chain uses TRBV2 with TRBJ1-1; TRBD1 agrees at 7 bases. The V and J ends lost 6 bases and 7 bases, in that order; junction bases with no gene match: 17. CDR3 length: 16 residues. CDR1 is SNHLY, CDR2 FYNNEI, per germline. In DNA, the CDR3 is TGTGCCAGCAGCGCATCCCCTGGGACAGATCGGTTTGAAGCTTTCTTT. It specifies CASSASPGTDRFEAFF.

This rearrangement joins TRBV3-1 (or the pseudogene TRBV3-2) to TRBJ1-5, with D uncertain. Trimming shortened V by 1 base and J by 4 bases, and 11 bases separated the two germline ends. Germline V CDR1 and CDR2: LGHDT, YNNKEL (reference sequence). The CDR3 has 15 amino acids. The CDR3 region is CASSQASVRNQPQHF. CDR3 DNA: TGTGCCAGCAGCCAAGCTTCGGTTCGGAATCAGCCCCAGCATTTT.

The CDR3 is CASSGEGSSYEQYF. The CDR3 DNA sequence: TGTGCCAGCAGTGGAGAAGGGAGCTCCTACGAGCAGTACTTC. The V gene is TRBV2, the J gene TRBJ2-7, with D perhaps TRBD2 (5 bases). Germline V gives CDR1 SNHLY, CDR2 FYNNEI. V was cut by 4 bases and J by 0 bases, with 10 bases left in between. The CDR3 consists of 14 residues. Full variable domain (missing parts from reference TRBV2 and TRBJ2-7): EPEVTQTPSHQVTQMGQEVILRCVPISNHLYFYWYRQILGQKVEFLVSFYNNEISEKSEIFDDQFSVERPDGSNFTLKIRSTKLEDSAMYFCASSGEGSSYEQYFGPGTRLTVT.

V usage is TRBV19 and J usage is TRBJ1-4; D is ambiguous. CDR1 is LNHDA, CDR2 SQIVND, per germline (reference sequence). V dropped 5 bases and J dropped 4 bases, with 14 bases sitting between them. The CDR3 loop spans 15 amino acids. CDR3 sequence: CASSSQSYYNEKLFF. CDR3 in DNA: TGTGCCAGTAGTTCCCAGAGCTACTATAATGAAAAACTGTTTTTT.

The chain uses TRBV9 and TRBJ2-7; tentatively, D is TRBD1 (5 bases). V shed 3 bases and J shed 6 bases, with 10 bases lying between them. Germline V CDR1 and CDR2: SGDLS, YYNGEE. The CDR3 extends over 12 amino acids. CDR3 residues: CASSADRGEQYF. CDR3 coding DNA: TGTGCCAGCAGCGCCGACAGAGGCGAGCAGTACTTC.

The chain is built from TRBV6-1 and TRBJ1-2; the D is unclear. V shed 0 bases and J shed 8 bases, with 10 bases lying between them. Germline loops: CDR1 MNHNS, CDR2 SASEGT. This CDR3 region has 13 residues. The CDR3 reads CASSEARREGYTF. Written as DNA, the CDR3 is TGTGCCAGCAGTGAAGCGCGTCGAGAAGGCTACACCTTC.

This sequence joins TRBV10-3 and TRBJ2-7; the D gene is possibly TRBD1 (6 bases). This CDR3 contains 15 residues. Germline lookup yields CDR1 ENHRY and CDR2 SYGVKD. The V end was cut by 4 bases, the J end by 1 base, with 14 bases between. In DNA, the CDR3 is TGTGCCATCAGTGGCTGGACAGCCCGATCCTACGAGCAGTACGTC. Translation gives CAISGWTARSYEQYV.

The chain joins TRBV5-4 to TRBJ2-5, with TRBD1 as a possible D gene (7 bases). Trimming left V 2 bases short and J 0 bases short, with 23 bases between. The CDR3 extends over 19 amino acids. The germline gives CDR1 SGHNT, CDR2 YYREEE (reference sequence). CDR3 loop: CASSFRTGPKGGYQETQYF. The CDR3, as DNA: TGTGCCAGCAGCTTTCGGACAGGACCAAAGGGGGGCTACCAAGAGACCCAGTACTTC.